Presented here are 18 T cell receptor beta chains from one specimen sequenced in a study of metastatic and nonmetastatic thyroid tumors. Patients had received no treatment of any kind before thyroid surgery. TCRdb recomputed clones from the PCR reads via MiXCR. The sample has 26,000 or so clones, roughly 15% seen once. Sequencing input: blood. Source of these receptors: a male donor with papillary thyroid cancer or a benign thyroid nodule (not recorded which). Some clones in this sample may be carry-over from other donors' samples.

The chain has TRBV12-3 or TRBV12-4 and TRBJ2-7; no clear D gene. The germline V and J ends were trimmed by 4 bases and 4 bases, with 5 bases remaining between them. The CDR3 loop spans 11 amino acids. CDR3 sequence reads: CASSSTYEQYF. In DNA, the CDR3 is TGTGCCAGCAGTTCCACATACGAGCAGTACTTC.

This clone was found many times. This clone may be a read error of a much larger clone one base away. This chain joins TRBV7-9 and TRBJ1-2; no clear D gene. The CDR3 covers 15 residues. V was cut by 5 bases and J by 13 bases, with 26 bases left in between. CDR1 and CDR2 (germline): SEHNR, FQNEAQ (reference sequence). The CDR3 sequence: CASSVQAPGFEGCTF. CDR3 bases: TGTGCCAGCAGCGTCCAAGCCCCGGGGTTTGAAGGGTGCACCTTC.

This clone was observed many times. This sequence joins TRBV5-1 and TRBJ1-1; D is undetermined. CDR1 is SGHRS and CDR2 is YFSETQ in the germline V gene. V gave up 7 bases and J gave up 2 bases, with 18 bases separating them. There are 15 residues in the CDR3. In DNA form, the CDR3 reads TGCGCCAGCGCGGAGTTGAACACCGATAACACTGAAGCTTTCTTT. It encodes CASAELNTDNTEAFF.

This clone was counted only a few times. This chain uses TRBV6-1 with TRBJ1-5; D is undetermined. The CDR3 runs to 16 residues. The germline V and J ends were trimmed by 7 bases and 6 bases, with 22 bases remaining between them. Per the germline V gene, CDR1 is MNHNS and CDR2 is SASEGT. The CDR3 DNA is TGTGCCAGCAAAATCGGGAGCAGCACTAGACTTCAGCCCCAGCATTTT. Translation gives CASKIGSSTRLQPQHF.

This clone was counted at least ten times. The V gene is TRBV24-1, the J gene TRBJ2-7; the D gene is possibly TRBD2 (6 bases). Trimming removed 5 bases from V and 3 bases from J, with 16 bases in between. From germline, CDR1 is KGHDR and CDR2 SFDVKD. The CDR3 covers 15 residues. CDR3 bases: TGTGCCACCAGTGTTTACGGGAGTGGAGGCTACGAGCAGTACTTC. Protein sequence: CATSVYGSGGYEQYF.

This clone has at least ten counts. V and J are TRBV10-3 and TRBJ1-2; D remains ambiguous. The CDR3 has 14 residues. Trimming stripped 7 bases from V and 0 bases from J, with 12 bases between. The germline gives CDR1 ENHRY, CDR2 SYGVKD. Written as DNA, the CDR3 is TGTGCCATCACTGAAGACCCAGCTAACTATGGCTACACCTTC. Protein sequence: CAITEDPANYGYTF.

Many counts were recorded for this clone. This chain connects TRBV18 to TRBJ2-3; D may be TRBD1 or TRBD2 (9 bases each). This CDR3 is 20 amino acids long. The germline V gene encodes CDR1 KGHSH and CDR2 LQKENI. Trimming removed 0 bases at V and 0 bases at J, with 22 bases between. CDR3 in amino acids: CASSPPQGADSGRSTDTQYF. The CDR3 nucleotides are TGTGCCAGCTCACCACCACAGGGGGCGGATAGCGGGAGAAGCACAGATACGCAGTATTTT.

The chain carries TRBV20-1 and TRBJ2-7, with D maybe TRBD1 (5 bases). CDR1 and CDR2 (germline): DFQATT, SNEGSKA (reference sequence). Trimming took off 6 bases at V and 2 bases at J, with 14 bases between the two ends. The CDR3 loop spans 13 amino acids. CDR3 sequence: CSALRGHAYEQYF. The CDR3, as DNA: TGCAGTGCACTACGAGGACACGCCTACGAGCAGTACTTC.

The chain joins TRBV20-1 to TRBJ1-6; possibly TRBD1 for D (5 bases). With 0 bases removed from V and 5 bases from J, the gap between germline ends came to 8 bases. The CDR3 runs 14 residues. From germline, CDR1 is DFQATT and CDR2 SNEGSKA (reference sequence). The CDR3 region is CSAREGRDNSPLHF. The CDR3 DNA sequence: TGCAGTGCTAGAGAGGGACGGGATAATTCACCCCTCCACTTT.

The V and J genes are TRBV10-1 and TRBJ2-1; D call uncertain. Germline V CDR1 and CDR2: WNHNN, SYGVQD (reference sequence). The CDR3 is made up of 12 amino acids. Trimming cost V 3 bases and J 12 bases, with 12 bases left between them. The CDR3 bases are TGCGCCAGCAGTGACCCCAGTCCCGGGCAGTTCTTC. Protein sequence: CASSDPSPGQFF.

This clone was counted only a few times. This rearrangement joins TRBV3-1 to TRBJ1-2; 8 positions agree with TRBD1. This CDR3 spans 14 amino acids. Germline CDR1 is LGHDT and CDR2 is YNNKEL (reference sequence). The V and J ends lost 6 bases and 4 bases, in that order; junction bases with no gene match: 7. This CDR3 is CASRLGQGSYGYTF. CDR3 nucleotides: TGTGCCAGCAGACTTGGACAGGGCAGCTATGGCTACACCTTC. Complete variable domain (other parts from reference TRBV3-1 and TRBJ1-2): DTAVSQTPKYLVTQMGNDKSIKCEQNLGHDTMYWYKQDSKKFLKIMFSYNNKELIINETVPNRFSPKSPDKAHLNLHINSLELGDSAVYFCASRLGQGSYGYTFGSGTRLTVV.

This clone occurred many times. The J gene is TRBJ1-5, the V gene TRBV2, with a possible D match to TRBD1 (5 bases). The CDR3 consists of 17 residues. V was trimmed by 5 bases and J by 5 bases, leaving 22 bases between them. Germline V gives CDR1 SNHLY, CDR2 FYNNEI. The CDR3 spells CASSRSRLGVGDQPQHF. CDR3 DNA sequence: TGTGCCAGCAGTCGAAGCCGCCTAGGGGTAGGGGATCAGCCCCAGCATTTT.

This clone has a count of ten or more. The J gene is TRBJ2-1, the V gene TRBV5-6; 8 positions agree with TRBD1. The J segment lost 8 bases and the V segment lost 3 bases, leaving 7 bases of the junction unmatched. This CDR3 has 14 amino acids. Per the germline V gene, CDR1 is SGHDT and CDR2 is YYEEEE. This chain's CDR3 is CASSSSGQGYEQFF. DNA of the CDR3: TGTGCCAGCAGCTCCTCCGGACAGGGCTATGAGCAGTTCTTC.

This clone was picked up many times. This rearrangement joins TRBV7-9 to TRBJ2-1, with a tentative D call TRBD1 (7 bases). The CDR3 loop spans 15 amino acids. With 2 bases removed from V and 8 bases from J, the gap between germline ends came to 16 bases. Germline V gene sequence: CDR1 SEHNR, CDR2 FQNEAQ (reference sequence). DNA for the CDR3: TGTGCCAGCAGCTTACGGGAGAACAGGGGTGATGAGCAGTTCTTC. Protein product: CASSLRENRGDEQFF.

The CDR3 nucleotides are TGCAGTGCTAACCCCAGGGACAGGGAGAACTACGAGCAGTACTTC. This translates into CSANPRDRENYEQYF. The chain carries TRBV20-1 and TRBJ2-7; 9 positions match TRBD1. The junction had 10 bases not matched to a gene; V was cut back by 4 bases and J by 3 bases. Looked up from germline, CDR1 is DFQATT and CDR2 is SNEGSKA (reference sequence). The CDR3 length is 15 residues.

At least ten counts were recorded for this clone. This chain joins TRBV27 and TRBJ1-1; no clear D. CDR3 length: 16 amino acids. The V and J ends lost 7 bases and 0 bases respectively, with 18 bases between them. Germline assignment: CDR1 MNHEY and CDR2 SMNVEV (reference sequence). The CDR3 nucleotides read TGTGCCAGCAACCTACGGGCGGGTGTGGTGAACACTGAAGCTTTCTTT. Amino acids: CASNLRAGVVNTEAFF.

This clone was seen ten or more times. The rearrangement links TRBV28 to TRBJ2-1; TRBD2 matches 8 bases. Germline CDR1 and CDR2: MDHEN and SYDVKM. V lost 5 bases, J lost 2 bases, and 5 bases stayed unmatched. CDR3 length: 15 amino acids. Here the CDR3 reads CASSTSGSAYNEQFF. The CDR3 coding sequence is TGTGCCAGCAGTACCAGCGGGAGTGCCTACAATGAGCAGTTCTTC.

The gene calls are TRBV5-6 and TRBJ1-1, with a possible D match to TRBD1 (5 bases). Germline CDR1 and CDR2: SGHDT and YYEEEE. There are 17 residues in the CDR3. The germline V and J ends were trimmed by 3 bases and 4 bases, with 22 bases remaining between them. CDR3 nucleotide sequence: TGTGCCAGCAGCTCGGACTCTCCGCTAAGGGGTTTCACTGAAGCTTTCTTT. Its translation: CASSSDSPLRGFTEAFF.